The clone carrying this T cell receptor beta chain was seen just once. The sample belongs to a study of blood T cell repertoires in COVID-19. Overall study context: Sources were T cells, B-cell-depleted T cells, or PBMCs; the material itself was cDNA or gDNA.

Per germline, CDR1 MNHEY and CDR2 SVGAGI. The ends were cut back, 4 bases at V and 7 bases at J, with 10 bases in the middle. The CDR3 is made up of 13 amino acids. The participants were between about 18 and 95 years old and came from under 25 US areas. In the study's own analysis: Nucleated cell number was recorded as an estimate derived from reference gene primer amplification. The method was immunoSEQ multiplex PCR; TCRdb's version includes in-frame clones alone and lacks a portion of them. The V and J calls and clone size come from that table; D and trimming were worked out from the DNA. Among some 400,000 clones, around 91% were seen once, and the ten largest hold roughly 1.1%.

The V and J genes are TRBV6-5 and TRBJ2-2, with a possible D match to TRBD2 (5 bases). Sample: PBMCs or T cells enriched from blood (not recorded which). This TCR derives from a young man who had recovered from COVID-19. The CDR3 is CASSSARGGELFF. In nucleotides, the CDR3 is TGTGCCAGCAGTTCGGCCCGGGGCGGGGAGCTGTTTTTT.